This T cell receptor (beta chain) was recorded in a study of tumor-infiltrating lymphocytes in oesophageal squamous cell carcinoma. TCRdb processed the PCR reads anew with MiXCR; each CDR3 protein has one entry. This sample yields about 16,000 distinct CDR3 sequences, of which about 46% are seen a single time; 23% belongs to the top ten. In regard to this clonotype: At one of its ends the junction is not consistent with the germline gene, which may arise from a read error.

This TCR came from a male donor with esophageal squamous cell carcinoma. The material sequenced was esophageal tumor tissue.

CDR3 sequence: CASSYRADNSPLHF. DNA of the CDR3: TGTGCCAGCAGTTACAGAGCTGATAATTCACCCCTCCACTTC. This chain links TRBV12-3 or TRBV12-4 with TRBJ2-5, with D uncertain. The CDR3 is 14 residues long.